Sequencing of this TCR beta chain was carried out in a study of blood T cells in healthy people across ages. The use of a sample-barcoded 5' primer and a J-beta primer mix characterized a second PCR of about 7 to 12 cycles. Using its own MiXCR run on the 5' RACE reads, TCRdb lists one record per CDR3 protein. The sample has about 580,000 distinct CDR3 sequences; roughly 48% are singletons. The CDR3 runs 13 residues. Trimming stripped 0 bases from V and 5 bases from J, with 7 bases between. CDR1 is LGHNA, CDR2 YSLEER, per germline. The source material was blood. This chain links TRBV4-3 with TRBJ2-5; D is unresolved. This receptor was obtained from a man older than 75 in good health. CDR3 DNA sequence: TGCGCCAGCAGCCAAGAGGGGTGGGAGACCCAGTACTTC. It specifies CASSQEGWETQYF.